The text below deals with one T cell receptor (beta chain). This clone is a singleton in its sample. Its recognized antigen is unknown. Base qualities are not at hand, and no much larger clone is one base apart. Reading the germline V gene gives CDR1 SGHRS and CDR2 YFSETQ. The V and J ends are trimmed by 0 bases and 3 bases, leaving 12 bases between them. The CDR3 runs 15 residues from the cysteine to the phenylalanine. The only DNA kept is the CDR3, 45 bases in frame from the first base. In Seattle, one collaborating source enrolled patients while the infection was active and tracked those patients longitudinally over the course of disease. Whole blood was collected in K2EDTA tubes by collaborating institutions according to the institutions' own protocols. For TCRbeta analysis, collaborator samples were shipped as frozen whole blood, as isolated PBMCs, or as DNA extracted from either sample type. TCRbeta CDR3 regions were amplified from genomic DNA by means of the immunoSEQ Assay, a bias-controlled multiplex PCR. The paper's data handling went like this. The number of nucleated cells in each sample was estimated from the amplification of reference gene primers within the assay. Sequence reads were collapsed and filtered to measure the absolute abundance of every unique TCRbeta CDR3 rearrangement. For each sample, productive Simpson clonality was calculated as the square root of Simpson's diversity index across productive rearrangements. The immuneACCESS repertoire file appears here via TCRdb, limited to in-frame rearrangements. These files lack a portion of the clones; in checked studies, under half of the deficit traces to unresolved V genes, and the cause of the others is not known. The V and J calls and clone size were taken over from that table, and D and trimming were inferred from the DNA. The sample table lists around 280,000 clones, almost 90% of them with a count of one. The ten largest clones capture 11% of the sample.

These data are taken from a study of blood T cell repertoires in COVID-19 (dated by TCRdb to the early 2020s). Concerning the study at large: Samples from collaborators originated in the United States, Italy and Spain and spanned both the acute and convalescent phases of COVID-19. The material from the prospective study consisted of cDNA or gDNA derived from T cells, B-cell-depleted T cells, or PBMCs. The dataset comprised deeply sampled blood TCRbeta repertoires from subjects exposed to, actively infected with, or recovered from COVID-19. The repertoires were released in a freely available public database meant as a resource for research on the immune response to SARS-CoV-2. Samples were obtained from the ongoing ImmuneRACE study (first 160 participants) and from about 1,300 subjects provided by 6 global collaborators. Sample metadata almost always included a de-identified subject ID, COVID-19 status, age in years and sex. Where HLA class I and class II types were available, the types were taken from metadata supplied by the sample provider, not from assay-based typing.

The study at large found these results: The amount of clinical and demographic metadata varied by source and participant and was provided uncurated.

Sequenced material: peripheral blood. The receptor chain draws on TRBV5-1 and TRBJ1-1, with the D gene too uncertain to name. The receptor's source is a woman aged 25 to 45 with COVID-19, enrolled during active disease. The DNA is TGCGCCAGCAGCTTGGAAGGCGGGAAGTACACTGAAGCTTTCTTT. This yields the protein CASSLEGGKYTEAFF.